Sequencing of this T cell receptor (beta chain) was carried out in a study of blood T cell repertoires in COVID-19. Trimming took 1 base from V and 2 from J, leaving 9 bases between them. Germline V lookup: CDR1 SGHAT, CDR2 FQNNGV. This CDR3 has 15 amino acids. Assay used: immunoSEQ multiplex PCR; TCRdb lists only in-frame clones, some missing. The sample shows over 60,000 clones, about 88% of them seen only once. Sequencing was performed on peripheral blood. This TCR was recovered from a man aged 70 or older with active or convalescent COVID-19. The V and J genes are TRBV11-2 and TRBJ1-5, with a tentative D call TRBD1 (5 bases). The CDR3 DNA follows: TGTGCCAGCAGCTTAGGCCAGGGCCGCAATCAGCCCCAGCATTTT. Its protein is CASSLGQGRNQPQHF. The variable domain in full, completed from reference TRBV11-2 and TRBJ1-5, reads EAGVAQSPRYKIIEKRQSVAFWCNPISGHATLYWYQQILGQGPKLLIQFQNNGVVDDSQLPKDRFSAERLKGVDSTLKIQPAKLEDSAVYLCASSLGQGRNQPQHFGDGTRLSIL.